Listed below are T cell receptor beta chains from one sample, sequenced in a study of blood T cell repertoires in COVID-19. Method: immunoSEQ multiplex PCR; TCRdb's copy keeps in-frame clones and lacks some. The data contain tens of thousands of clones, more than 85% of them seen just once; the ten biggest clones take up around 6.9%. The material sequenced was peripheral blood. These receptor sequences come from a man in his fifties or sixties with active COVID-19. Both conserved end residues are part of each CDR3. Fields, in order: V gene, J gene, clone size, D gene, CDR3 DNA, CDR3 protein. The D gene is left open where the match is weak. Size values are once, few and many counts, or a class for expanded clones, and some rows have none.

v_call: TRBV19; j_call: TRBJ2-6; clone_size: NA; d_call: NA; cdr3_nt: TGTGCCAGTAGTATCGGCGGATACTCTGGGGCCAACGTCCTGACTTTC; cdr3_aa: CASSIGGYSGANVLTF
v_call: TRBV4-1; j_call: TRBJ1-2; clone_size: NA; d_call: NA; cdr3_nt: TGCGCCAGCAGCCAAGATCCCTCGGGGAGCTATGGCTACACCTTC; cdr3_aa: CASSQDPSGSYGYTF
v_call: TRBV5-1; j_call: TRBJ2-1; clone_size: NA; d_call: NA; cdr3_nt: TGCGCCAGCAGCTTAGGAGGCGGGGTCTACAATGAGCAGTTCTTC; cdr3_aa: CASSLGGGVYNEQFF
v_call: TRBV5-6; j_call: TRBJ1-3; clone_size: NA; d_call: NA; cdr3_nt: TGTGCCAGCAGCCTTTACAACCAATACTCTGGAAACACCATATATTTT; cdr3_aa: CASSLYNQYSGNTIYF
v_call: TRBV2; j_call: TRBJ2-1; clone_size: NA; d_call: TRBD2; cdr3_nt: TGTGCCAGCAGTGATTGGGTTCCGGGACTACCACTCCATGAGCAGTTCTTC; cdr3_aa: CASSDWVPGLPLHEQFF
v_call: TRBV10-3; j_call: TRBJ1-2; clone_size: few; d_call: NA; cdr3_nt: TGTGCCATCAGTGACGTCAACTATGGCTACACCTTC; cdr3_aa: CAISDVNYGYTF
v_call: TRBV21-1; j_call: TRBJ1-1; clone_size: NA; d_call: NA; cdr3_nt: TGTGCCAGCAGCAAAGATAAGCGGGGGCCCCAGAACACTGAAGCTTTCTTT; cdr3_aa: CASSKDKRGPQNTEAFF
v_call: TRBV6-5; j_call: TRBJ1-1; clone_size: NA; d_call: TRBD1; cdr3_nt: TGTGCCAGCACCTCCCCGCAGGGGGCTGGCACTGAAGCTTTCTTT; cdr3_aa: CASTSPQGAGTEAFF
v_call: TRBV5-1; j_call: TRBJ2-3; clone_size: NA; d_call: TRBD2; cdr3_nt: TGCGCCAGCAGCTTGGGGACTAGCGGGGGAGATACGCAGTATTTT; cdr3_aa: CASSLGTSGGDTQYF
v_call: TRBV3-1/TRBV3-2; j_call: TRBJ1-1; clone_size: NA; d_call: NA; cdr3_nt: TGTGCCAGCAGCCAAGAGGACAGGAACACTGAAGCTTTCTTT; cdr3_aa: CASSQEDRNTEAFF
v_call: TRBV30; j_call: TRBJ1-5; clone_size: NA; d_call: NA; cdr3_nt: TGTGCCTGCCGGTTCGGTCCCAATCAGCCCCAGCATTTT; cdr3_aa: CACRFGPNQPQHF
v_call: TRBV11-2; j_call: TRBJ1-2; clone_size: NA; d_call: NA; cdr3_nt: TGTGCCAGCAGCCCTACAGGAGTCTATGGCTACACCTTC; cdr3_aa: CASSPTGVYGYTF
v_call: TRBV7-2; j_call: TRBJ1-4; clone_size: NA; d_call: NA; cdr3_nt: TGTGCCAGCAGCACCTCAGGGGCTCAAAAACTGTTTTTT; cdr3_aa: CASSTSGAQKLFF
v_call: TRBV2; j_call: TRBJ2-5; clone_size: NA; d_call: NA; cdr3_nt: TGTGCCAGCAGCGGGATAACAGACCAAGAGACCCAGTACTTC; cdr3_aa: CASSGITDQETQYF
v_call: TRBV7-9; j_call: TRBJ1-4; clone_size: NA; d_call: TRBD1; cdr3_nt: TGTGCCAGCAGCAGGGCCGTTGGACAGGGCAGGGAAAAACTGTTTTTT; cdr3_aa: CASSRAVGQGREKLFF
v_call: TRBV5-4; j_call: TRBJ1-1; clone_size: NA; d_call: TRBD1; cdr3_nt: TGTGCCAGCAGCAACAGGGGGCGCTTAATAACTGAAGCTTTCTTT; cdr3_aa: CASSNRGRLITEAFF
v_call: TRBV5-1; j_call: TRBJ2-7; clone_size: NA; d_call: TRBD1; cdr3_nt: TGCGCCAGCAGCAGGGGGCCTACAGGCGCCTACGAGCAGTACTTC; cdr3_aa: CASSRGPTGAYEQYF
v_call: TRBV10-3; j_call: TRBJ1-1; clone_size: NA; d_call: NA; cdr3_nt: TGTGCCATCAGTCTAGGGGGAAACACTGAAGCTTTCTTT; cdr3_aa: CAISLGGNTEAFF
v_call: TRBV18; j_call: TRBJ2-3; clone_size: NA; d_call: TRBD1; cdr3_nt: TGTGCCAGCTCACAGACACAGGGGGCCGGGGATACGCAGTATTTT; cdr3_aa: CASSQTQGAGDTQYF
v_call: TRBV14; j_call: TRBJ2-4; clone_size: once; d_call: NA; cdr3_nt: TGTGCCAGCAGCCAACGGGAGACCAAAAACATTCAGTACTTC; cdr3_aa: CASSQRETKNIQYF
v_call: TRBV5-1; j_call: TRBJ2-7; clone_size: NA; d_call: TRBD1; cdr3_nt: TGCGCCAGCAGCTTAGGACAGGGGCCCTACGAGCAGTACTTC; cdr3_aa: CASSLGQGPYEQYF
v_call: TRBV20-1; j_call: TRBJ2-3; clone_size: NA; d_call: NA; cdr3_nt: TGCAGTGCTAGTTCTCTCACTAACACAGATACGCAGTATTTT; cdr3_aa: CSASSLTNTDTQYF
v_call: TRBV7-9; j_call: TRBJ2-7; clone_size: NA; d_call: NA; cdr3_nt: TGTGCCAGCAGCTTAGGCGGCGGCTCCTACGAGCAGTACTTC; cdr3_aa: CASSLGGGSYEQYF
v_call: TRBV7-9; j_call: TRBJ2-7; clone_size: NA; d_call: NA; cdr3_nt: TGTGCCACCTCGGACAACGCCTACGAGCAGTACTTC; cdr3_aa: CATSDNAYEQYF
v_call: TRBV9; j_call: TRBJ2-7; clone_size: few; d_call: NA; cdr3_nt: TGTGCCAGCAGCGCGCTCCAGGTCTCCGAGCAGTACTTC; cdr3_aa: CASSALQVSEQYF
v_call: TRBV24-1; j_call: TRBJ1-2; clone_size: NA; d_call: NA; cdr3_nt: TGTGCCGGATGGAGGTACTATGGCTACACCTTC; cdr3_aa: CAGWRYYGYTF
v_call: TRBV20-1; j_call: TRBJ2-1; clone_size: few; d_call: TRBD2; cdr3_nt: TGCAGTGCTAGTAGGGATCGAGCGGGAGGGTACAATGAGCAGTTCTTC; cdr3_aa: CSASRDRAGGYNEQFF
v_call: TRBV10-3; j_call: TRBJ2-1; clone_size: NA; d_call: TRBD2; cdr3_nt: TGTGCCATCAGTGTAGGGAGAAGCGGGAGGTCCTACAATGAGCAGTTCTTC; cdr3_aa: CAISVGRSGRSYNEQFF
v_call: TRBV29-1; j_call: TRBJ1-2; clone_size: NA; d_call: NA; cdr3_nt: TGCAGCGTTGACCCCCAGGTGAGCGGTGGCTACACCTTC; cdr3_aa: CSVDPQVSGGYTF